This T cell receptor beta chain was identified in a study of T cells in narcolepsy. Whole-study context: Patients with NT1 or NT2 and healthy control donors were enrolled. Notes on the study in general: Autoreactive HCRT-specific and TRIB2-specific clonotypes were marked in same-patient CSF-versus-blood CD4+ comparisons. Autoreactive clonotypes reportedly recurred in blood of same and different patients, not controls. Some memory CD4+ repertoires had no autoreactive clone sequences.

Assay: immunoSEQ multiplex PCR; the TCRdb copy retains only in-frame clones and omits some. In the table there are roughly 40,000 clones, about 85% of which are singletons. Points on this clone: Its antigen is undetermined.

The CDR3 is 15 residues long. V lost 0 bases and J lost 0, with 4 bases in between. Germline CDR1 is SGDLS and CDR2 is YYNGEE. Material: CD45RA- memory CD4+ T cells from PBMCs. This TCR derives from a human donor with narcolepsy. The chain is built from TRBV9 and TRBJ2-6; D unresolved. Here the CDR3 DNA reads TGTGCCAGCAGCGTAGTGGTCTCTGGGGCCAACGTCCTGACTTTC. Translation: CASSVVVSGANVLTF.